These 27 T cell receptor beta chains were all obtained from the same sample, sequenced in a study of immune characterization of retroperitoneal liposarcoma. Each CDR3 protein is one row after TCRdb ran MiXCR on the PCR reads. The sample contains approximately 10,000 distinct CDR3 sequences, approximately 30% of which appear only once. Sample: tumor tissue. These receptors were taken from a female donor with retroperitoneal liposarcoma.

A few counts support this clonotype. The V gene is TRBV6-1, the J gene TRBJ2-4; D might be TRBD1 or TRBD2, each matching 5 bases. The CDR3 length is 16 residues. V was shortened by 4 bases and J by 13 bases, with 26 bases between the two germline ends. CDR1 is MNHNS, CDR2 SASEGT, per germline. In DNA, the CDR3 is TGTGCCAGCAGTGGCCGGGGCAGCTTCGTTGGGAATGAGCAGTACTTC. It yields the protein CASSGRGSFVGNEQYF.

Sample share makes this clonotype medium-sized (0.01 to 0.1%). Here the CDR3 DNA reads TGTGCCAGCAGCTTAATCGGACTAGCGGGAGGGAATGAGCAGTTCTTC. It specifies CASSLIGLAGGNEQFF. This chain joins TRBV11-3 and TRBJ2-1; 15 positions agree with TRBD2. J lost 7 bases, V lost 2 bases, and 3 bases had no gene match. The CDR3 runs to 16 residues. CDR1 SGHNT and CDR2 YENEEA come from the germline V gene.

This clonotype is labeled as medium-sized. The J gene is TRBJ2-6, the V gene TRBV6-1; D not certain. Germline CDR1 reads MNHNS; CDR2 reads SASEGT. The V and J ends lost 5 bases and 0 bases respectively, with 8 bases between them. This CDR3 is built from 15 residues. The CDR3 DNA reads as TGTGCCAGCAGTCCGGCCGGCTCTGGGGCCAACGTCCTGACTTTC. This codes for CASSPAGSGANVLTF.

V and J are TRBV25-1 and TRBJ1-2, with TRBD1 as a possible D gene (6 bases). Germline V gene lookup returns CDR1 MGHDK and CDR2 SYGVNS. CDR3 length equals 14 residues. Trimming took off 4 bases at V and 4 bases at J, with 13 bases between the two ends. The CDR3 reads CASSGQTGSYGYTF. The CDR3 coding sequence is TGTGCCAGCAGTGGGCAGACAGGTAGCTATGGCTACACCTTC.

In this sample, this clonotype turned up a few times. This chain links TRBV27 with TRBJ2-3; possibly TRBD1 for D (6 bases). V lost 5 bases, J lost 2 bases, and 17 bases lay in between. Germline V gene sequence: CDR1 MNHEY, CDR2 SMNVEV (reference sequence). The CDR3 has 16 amino acids. CDR3 bases: TGTGCCAGCAGTCTTACGACAGGCCCCCCCACAGATACGCAGTATTTT. Amino acids: CASSLTTGPPTDTQYF.

The chain links TRBV6-1 to TRBJ2-1; 15 positions agree with TRBD2. There are 18 residues in the CDR3. The V gene's germline CDR1 is MNHNS and CDR2 SASEGT. V was clipped by 4 bases and J by 0 bases; unmatched bases: 4. CDR3 sequence reads: CASSAGTSGRSSYNEQFF. The CDR3 nucleotides are TGTGCCAGCAGTGCCGGGACTAGCGGGAGGAGCTCCTACAATGAGCAGTTCTTC.

This chain joins TRBV6-6 and TRBJ2-1, with unresolved D. The CDR3 runs to 13 residues. Trimming shortened V by 0 bases and J by 9 bases, and 9 bases separated the two germline ends. In germline, CDR1 is MNHNY, CDR2 SVGAGI (reference sequence). CDR3 nucleotides: TGTGCCAGCAGTTACTCCCACGTAAGTGAGCAGTTCTTC. It is translated as CASSYSHVSEQFF.

The V call is TRBV6-1, the J call TRBJ2-4; 7 positions agree with TRBD2. The germline V gene has CDR1 MNHNS and CDR2 SASEGT. This CDR3 is 12 amino acids long. The trim removed 3 bases at V and 13 bases at J, leaving 6 bases unmatched. CDR3: CASSETSLKQYF. DNA of the CDR3: TGTGCCAGCAGTGAGACTAGCCTCAAGCAGTACTTC.

The chain is built from TRBV6-1 and TRBJ1-2; 7 bases are shared with TRBD1. Germline loops: CDR1 MNHNS, CDR2 SASEGT. The CDR3 has 15 residues. Unmatched junction bases numbered 7, after V lost 4 bases and J lost 2 bases. CDR3 in amino acids: CASSAGQNSNYGYTF. The CDR3 nucleotides read TGTGCCAGCAGTGCGGGACAGAATTCGAACTATGGCTACACCTTC.

The chain uses TRBV25-1 and TRBJ2-1; D unresolved. CDR1 and CDR2 (germline): MGHDK, SYGVNS. The V and J ends lost 1 base and 7 bases respectively, with 17 bases between them. This CDR3 comprises 16 residues. CDR3 sequence (DNA): TGTGCCAGCAGTGAATCGGGCCCAAGCACCCCTAATGAGCAGTTCTTC. Translating gives CASSESGPSTPNEQFF.

The rearrangement uses TRBV7-6 and TRBJ2-4; a possible D gene is TRBD1 (6 bases). Trimming removed 1 base at V and 13 bases at J, with 26 bases between. CDR3 length: 17 amino acids. Germline V gene lookup returns CDR1 SGHVS and CDR2 FNYEAQ. The CDR3 region is CASSLVSAGASYNEQYF. Here the CDR3 DNA reads TGTGCCAGCAGCTTAGTGTCGGCAGGGGCCTCCTACAATGAGCAGTACTTC.

This clonotype is termed medium-sized (0.01 to 0.1%). This sequence joins TRBV6-6 and TRBJ2-1, with D hard to call. Germline CDR1 and CDR2: MNHNY and SVGAGI (reference sequence). The CDR3 totals 16 residues. V dropped 1 base and J dropped 4 bases, with 14 bases sitting between them. In DNA form, the CDR3 reads TGTGCCAGCAGTTACTTGGCTGAGTCGGCTTACAATGAGCAGTTCTTC. Translated, it gives CASSYLAESAYNEQFF.

The sample holds a few counts of this clonotype. V is TRBV6-1 and J is TRBJ1-2, with a tentative D call TRBD1 (5 bases). V dropped 8 bases and J dropped 2 bases, with 12 bases sitting between them. The germline CDR1 and CDR2 sequences are MNHNS and SASEGT. This CDR3 region has 13 residues. The DNA for the CDR3 is TGTGCCAGCTCTCCCGGGGCGAACTATGGCTACACCTTC. As protein: CASSPGANYGYTF.

This clonotype showed up many times. This chain uses TRBV27 with TRBJ2-1, with D unclear. This CDR3 comprises 12 residues. Germline V gives CDR1 MNHEY, CDR2 SMNVEV (reference sequence). V lost 3 bases, J lost 13 bases, and 13 bases lay in between. The CDR3 spells CASSFVGETQFF. For the CDR3, the DNA is TGTGCCAGCAGTTTCGTAGGAGAGACCCAGTTCTTC.

The chain couples TRBV6-1 to TRBJ1-2; perhaps TRBD1 as D (5 bases). The CDR3 is 13 residues long. In germline, CDR1 is MNHNS, CDR2 SASEGT. The V end was cut by 6 bases, the J end by 0 bases, with 8 bases between. The CDR3 DNA reads as TGTGCCAGCAGCCCGACAGCTAACTATGGCTACACCTTC. Translation gives CASSPTANYGYTF.

The J gene is TRBJ2-3, the V gene TRBV12-3 or TRBV12-4; D is perhaps TRBD1 (6 bases). Trimming cost V 5 bases and J 4 bases, with 16 bases left between them. The length of the CDR3 is 15 residues. CDR3 loop: CASSREGKGADTQYF. CDR3 nucleotide sequence: TGTGCCAGCAGTCGCGAGGGGAAGGGGGCAGATACGCAGTATTTT.

This clonotype was seen a handful of times. The chain links TRBV12-3 or TRBV12-4 to TRBJ2-1; 7 nucleotides match TRBD2. This CDR3 region has 13 residues. V was clipped by 6 bases and J by 10 bases; unmatched bases: 9. The CDR3 sequence is CASSLGGWGEQFF. The CDR3 nucleotides are TGTGCCAGCAGCCTGGGGGGGTGGGGGGAGCAGTTCTTC.

This clonotype rates as medium-sized. The chain links TRBV7-8 to TRBJ2-1; 10 bases agree with TRBD1. Gene TRBJ2-7 matches the end of the DNA better, so the J call may be wrong. This CDR3 contains 14 residues. CDR1 SGHVS and CDR2 FQNEAQ come from the germline V gene. The CDR3 sequence is CASQTGGAYNEQYF. The CDR3 bases are TGTGCCAGTCAGACAGGGGGCGCCTACAATGAGCAGTACTTC.

At least ten counts were recorded for this clonotype. The CDR3 here is CASRPRGDDNEQYF. The CDR3 nucleotides read TGCGCCAGCAGACCACGGGGGGATGACAATGAGCAGTACTTC. The chain combines TRBV10-2 with TRBJ2-4, with 7 bases that match TRBD2. The ends lost 6 bases at V and 13 bases at J; junction bases unmatched: 15. The CDR3 runs 14 residues. Germline-derived CDR1 and CDR2 are WSHSY and SAAADI.

This clonotype ranks as medium-sized. The rearrangement joins TRBV6-1 to TRBJ2-7; TRBD2 matches 8 bases. Looked up from germline, CDR1 is MNHNS and CDR2 is SASEGT. The CDR3 consists of 15 residues. V shed 4 bases and J 3 bases; nucleotides not matched to a gene: 8. The CDR3 reads CASSGIAGQLYEQYF. For the CDR3, the DNA is TGTGCCAGCAGTGGAATAGCGGGACAACTCTACGAGCAGTACTTC.

In its sample, this clonotype is medium-sized. The V call is TRBV6-6, the J call TRBJ2-1; no definite D call. The end of the DNA is better explained by TRBJ2-7, so the J call may be wrong. The CDR3 has 15 residues. Germline V CDR1 and CDR2: MNHNY, SVGAGI (reference sequence). CDR3 coding DNA: TGTGCCAGCAGTTACGCCGACTTCCGGTGGAACGAGCAGTACTTC. Residues: CASSYADFRWNEQYF.

This clonotype has at least ten counts. The chain employs TRBV7-6 and TRBJ2-1; unclear D gene. CDR3 length equals 15 residues. The germline V gene encodes CDR1 SGHVS and CDR2 FNYEAQ. The ends were cut back, 6 bases at V and 10 bases at J, with 22 bases in the middle. DNA for the CDR3: TGTGCCAGCAGTTACCGGGCCCAGAGCTCCTACGAGCAGTTCTTC. It translates to CASSYRAQSSYEQFF.

The rearrangement joins TRBV6-2 or TRBV6-3 to TRBJ2-3; 7 bases match TRBD2. After removal of 6 bases from V and 4 bases from J, the junction contained 4 bases not matched to a gene. Germline-derived CDR1 and CDR2 are MNHEY and SVGEGT. This CDR3 region has 13 residues. CDR3 sequence: CASRPGLSDTQYF. The CDR3 DNA follows: TGTGCCAGCAGGCCGGGACTATCAGATACGCAGTATTTT.

The chain uses TRBV6-1 and TRBJ2-5; 7 positions match TRBD2. The J call is uncertain, as TRBJ2-1 better fits the DNA end. There are 13 residues in the CDR3. Germline assignment: CDR1 MNHNS and CDR2 SASEGT. The CDR3 coding sequence is TGTGCCAGCAGCGGGGTGGGAGGGCGTGAGCAGTTCTTC. Translated: CASSGVGGREQFF.

In this sample, this clonotype turned up many times. The V call is TRBV7-9, the J call TRBJ2-1; D uncertain. The J call may be incorrect, as the DNA end agrees better with TRBJ2-7. CDR3 length equals 13 residues. CDR1 is SEHNR and CDR2 is FQNEAQ in the germline V gene (reference sequence). CDR3 sequence reads: CASSHERSNEQYF. CDR3 sequence (DNA): TGTGCCAGCAGTCACGAACGGTCAAATGAGCAGTACTTC.

This clonotype has a count of ten or more. This chain joins TRBV6-1 and TRBJ2-1, with D perhaps given as TRBD1 or TRBD2 (5 bases each). The J call may be mistaken, given a closer DNA end match to TRBJ2-7. From germline, CDR1 is MNHNS and CDR2 SASEGT. This CDR3 is built from 15 residues. CDR3: CASSDRVEGLYEQYF. CDR3 DNA sequence: TGTGCCAGCAGTGACCGGGTCGAGGGGCTCTACGAGCAGTACTTC.

By sample fraction, this clonotype is medium-sized (0.01 to 0.1%). The gene calls are TRBV6-1 and TRBJ2-1; TRBD1 is a possible D gene (6 bases). The J call may be in error: the DNA end matches TRBJ2-7 better. Looked up from germline, CDR1 is MNHNS and CDR2 is SASEGT. The CDR3 is made up of 12 amino acids. As DNA, the CDR3 is TGTGCCAGCAGTGAAAGGGGGACAGAGCAGTACTTC. This encodes CASSERGTEQYF.